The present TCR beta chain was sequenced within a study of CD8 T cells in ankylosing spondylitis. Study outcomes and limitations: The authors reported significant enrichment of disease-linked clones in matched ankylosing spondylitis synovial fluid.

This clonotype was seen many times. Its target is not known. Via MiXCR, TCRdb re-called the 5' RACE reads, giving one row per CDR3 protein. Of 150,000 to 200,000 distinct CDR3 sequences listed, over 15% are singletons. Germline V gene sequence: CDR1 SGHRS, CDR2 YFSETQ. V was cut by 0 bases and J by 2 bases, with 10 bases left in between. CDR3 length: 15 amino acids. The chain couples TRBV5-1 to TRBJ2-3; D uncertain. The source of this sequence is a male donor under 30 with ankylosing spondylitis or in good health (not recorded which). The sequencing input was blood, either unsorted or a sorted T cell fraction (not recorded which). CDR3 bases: TGCGCCAGCAGCTTGGCTTTGCGGCCCACAGATACGCAGTATTTT. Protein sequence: CASSLALRPTDTQYF.